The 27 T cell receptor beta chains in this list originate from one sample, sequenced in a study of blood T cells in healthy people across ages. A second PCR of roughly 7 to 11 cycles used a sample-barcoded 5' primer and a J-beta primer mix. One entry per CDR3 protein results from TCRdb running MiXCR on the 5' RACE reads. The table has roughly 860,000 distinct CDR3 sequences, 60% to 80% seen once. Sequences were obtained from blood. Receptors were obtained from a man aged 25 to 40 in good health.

CDR3 sequence: CASSQGLAGGKYNEQFF. Here the CDR3 DNA reads TGCGCCAGCAGCCAGGGACTAGCGGGGGGGAAATACAATGAGCAGTTCTTC. V is TRBV4-3 and J is TRBJ2-1; TRBD2 agrees at 16 bases. Germline CDR1 LGHNA, CDR2 YSLEER. This CDR3 region has 17 residues. The ends lost 3 bases at V and 4 bases at J; junction bases unmatched: 3.

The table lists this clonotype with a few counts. In DNA, the CDR3 is TGTGCCAGCAGCTTGGCCGGGGCCTATTCACCCCTCCACTTT. This translates into CASSLAGAYSPLHF. V gene TRBV7-2 combines with J gene TRBJ1-6, with a weak D call TRBD1 (5 bases). V was trimmed by 3 bases and J by 8 bases, leaving 11 bases between them. CDR1 and CDR2 from the germline V gene are SGHTA and FQGNSA. This CDR3 comprises 14 residues.

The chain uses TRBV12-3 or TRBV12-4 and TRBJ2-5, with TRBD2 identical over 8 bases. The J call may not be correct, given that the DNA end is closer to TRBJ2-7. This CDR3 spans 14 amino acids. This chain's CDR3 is CASTRSGGGSEQYF. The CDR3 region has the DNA TGTGCCAGCACCCGGAGCGGGGGTGGATCCGAGCAGTACTTC.

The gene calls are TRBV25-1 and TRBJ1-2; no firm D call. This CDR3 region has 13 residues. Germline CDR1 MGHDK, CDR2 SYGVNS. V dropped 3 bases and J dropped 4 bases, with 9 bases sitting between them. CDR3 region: CASSEGLRYGYTF. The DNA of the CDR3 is TGTGCCAGCAGTGAGGGCCTCCGCTATGGCTACACCTTC.

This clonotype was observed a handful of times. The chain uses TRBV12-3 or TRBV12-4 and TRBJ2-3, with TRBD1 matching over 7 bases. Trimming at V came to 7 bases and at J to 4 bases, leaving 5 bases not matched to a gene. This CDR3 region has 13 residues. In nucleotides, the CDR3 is TGTGCCAGCAAAATAGGGGGCCCAGATACGCAGTATTTT. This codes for CASKIGGPDTQYF.

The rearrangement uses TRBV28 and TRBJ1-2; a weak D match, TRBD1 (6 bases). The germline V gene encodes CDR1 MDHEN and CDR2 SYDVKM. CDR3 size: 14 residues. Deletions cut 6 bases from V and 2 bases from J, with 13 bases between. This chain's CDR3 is CASRQGMGNYGYTF. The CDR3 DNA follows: TGTGCCAGCAGACAGGGAATGGGGAACTATGGCTACACCTTC.

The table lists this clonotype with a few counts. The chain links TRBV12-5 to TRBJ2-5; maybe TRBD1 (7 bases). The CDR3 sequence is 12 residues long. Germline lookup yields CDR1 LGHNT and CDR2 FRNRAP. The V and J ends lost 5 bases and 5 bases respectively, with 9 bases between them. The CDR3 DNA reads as TGTGCTAGTGGTCAGGGGGGCGAGACCCAGTACTTC. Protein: CASGQGGETQYF.

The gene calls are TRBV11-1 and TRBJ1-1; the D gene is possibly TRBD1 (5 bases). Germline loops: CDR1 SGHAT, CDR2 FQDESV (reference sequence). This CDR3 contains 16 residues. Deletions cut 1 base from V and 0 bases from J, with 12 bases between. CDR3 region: CASSLGGGYVNTEAFF. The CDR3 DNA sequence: TGTGCCAGCAGCTTAGGGGGCGGTTATGTGAACACTGAAGCTTTCTTT.

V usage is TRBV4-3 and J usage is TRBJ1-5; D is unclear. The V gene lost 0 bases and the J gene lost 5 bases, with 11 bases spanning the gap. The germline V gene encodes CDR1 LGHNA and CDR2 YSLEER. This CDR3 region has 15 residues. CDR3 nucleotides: TGCGCCAGCAGCCAAGACCCTGACACCTATCAGCCCCAGCATTTT. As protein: CASSQDPDTYQPQHF.

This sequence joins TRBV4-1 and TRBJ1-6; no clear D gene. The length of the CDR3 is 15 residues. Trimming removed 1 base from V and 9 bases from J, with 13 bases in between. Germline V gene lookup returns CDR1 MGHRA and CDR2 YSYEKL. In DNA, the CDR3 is TGCGCCAGCAGCCAAGGAGCCTGGGGAGGTTCACCCCTCCACTTT. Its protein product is CASSQGAWGGSPLHF.

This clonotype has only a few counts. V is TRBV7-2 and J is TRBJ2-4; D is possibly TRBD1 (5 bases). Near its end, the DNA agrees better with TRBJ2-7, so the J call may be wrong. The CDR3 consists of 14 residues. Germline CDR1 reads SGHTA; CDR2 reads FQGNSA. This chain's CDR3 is CASSSDILLYEQYF. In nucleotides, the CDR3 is TGTGCCAGCAGCTCGGACATCCTCCTCTACGAGCAGTACTTC.

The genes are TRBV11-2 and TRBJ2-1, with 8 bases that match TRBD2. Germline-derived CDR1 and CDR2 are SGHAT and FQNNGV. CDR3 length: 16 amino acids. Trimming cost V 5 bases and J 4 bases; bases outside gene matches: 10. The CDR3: CASSPLRGGRYNEQFF. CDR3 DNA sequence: TGTGCCAGCAGCCCCTTACGGGGGGGCCGGTACAATGAGCAGTTCTTC.

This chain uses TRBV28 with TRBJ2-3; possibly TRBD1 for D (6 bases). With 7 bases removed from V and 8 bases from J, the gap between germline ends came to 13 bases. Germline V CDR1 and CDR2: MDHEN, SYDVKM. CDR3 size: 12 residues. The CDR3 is CASKGEGGTQYF. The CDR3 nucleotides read TGTGCCAGCAAGGGGGAAGGAGGTACGCAGTATTTT.

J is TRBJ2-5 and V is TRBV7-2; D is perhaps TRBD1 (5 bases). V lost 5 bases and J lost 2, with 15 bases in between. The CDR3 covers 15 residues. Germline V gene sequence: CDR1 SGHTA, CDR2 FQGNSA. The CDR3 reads CASSPQRQLQETQYF. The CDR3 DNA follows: TGTGCCAGCAGCCCCCAGCGACAGCTACAAGAGACCCAGTACTTC.

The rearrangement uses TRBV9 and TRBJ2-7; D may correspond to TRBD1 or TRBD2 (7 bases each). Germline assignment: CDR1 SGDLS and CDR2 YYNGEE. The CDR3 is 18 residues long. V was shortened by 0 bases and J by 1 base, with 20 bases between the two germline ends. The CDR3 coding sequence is TGTGCCAGCAGCGTAGGACAGGGAGGGACGGATGGATCCTACGAGCAGTACTTC. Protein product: CASSVGQGGTDGSYEQYF.

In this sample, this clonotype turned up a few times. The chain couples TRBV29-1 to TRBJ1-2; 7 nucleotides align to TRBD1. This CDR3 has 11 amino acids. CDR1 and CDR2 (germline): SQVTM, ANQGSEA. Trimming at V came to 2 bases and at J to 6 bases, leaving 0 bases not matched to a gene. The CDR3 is CSVERGHGYTF. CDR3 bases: TGCAGCGTTGAAAGGGGGCATGGCTACACCTTC. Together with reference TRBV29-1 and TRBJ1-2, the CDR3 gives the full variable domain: SAVISQKPSRDICQRGTSLTIQCQVDSQVTMMFWYRQQPGQSLTLIATANQGSEATYESGFVIDKFPISRPNLTFSTLTVSNMSPEDSSIYLCSVERGHGYTFGSGTRLTVV.

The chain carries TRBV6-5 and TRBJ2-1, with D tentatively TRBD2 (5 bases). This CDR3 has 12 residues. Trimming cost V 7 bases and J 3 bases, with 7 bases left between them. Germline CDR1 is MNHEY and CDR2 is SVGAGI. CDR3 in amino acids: CASTSIYNEQFF. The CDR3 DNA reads TGTGCCAGCACTAGCATCTACAATGAGCAGTTCTTC.

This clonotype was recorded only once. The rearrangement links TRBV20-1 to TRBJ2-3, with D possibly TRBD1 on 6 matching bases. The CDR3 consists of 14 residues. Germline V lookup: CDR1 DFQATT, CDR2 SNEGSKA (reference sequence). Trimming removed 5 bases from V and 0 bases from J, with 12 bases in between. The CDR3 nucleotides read TGCAGTGCTCGGGACATGGGTAGCACAGATACGCAGTATTTT. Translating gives CSARDMGSTDTQYF.

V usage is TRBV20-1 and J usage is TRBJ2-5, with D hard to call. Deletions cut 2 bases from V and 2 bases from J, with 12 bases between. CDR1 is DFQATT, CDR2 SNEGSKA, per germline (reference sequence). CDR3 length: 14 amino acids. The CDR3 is CSARSLGSQETQYF. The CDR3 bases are TGCAGTGCTAGATCGCTGGGATCTCAAGAGACCCAGTACTTC.

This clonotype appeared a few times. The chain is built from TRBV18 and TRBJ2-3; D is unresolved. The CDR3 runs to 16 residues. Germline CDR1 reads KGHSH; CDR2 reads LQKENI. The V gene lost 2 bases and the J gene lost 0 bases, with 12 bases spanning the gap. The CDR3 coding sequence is TGTGCCAGCTCACCAGTCGGGCTATCTAGCACAGATACGCAGTATTTT. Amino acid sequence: CASSPVGLSSTDTQYF.

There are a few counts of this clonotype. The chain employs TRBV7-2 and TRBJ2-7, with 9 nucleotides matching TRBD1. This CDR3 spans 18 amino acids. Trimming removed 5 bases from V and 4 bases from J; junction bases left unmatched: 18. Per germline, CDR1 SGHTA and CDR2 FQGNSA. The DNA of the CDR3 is TGTGCCAGCAGCCCAGCGGGCGGTGCGACAGGGGGGATTTACGAGCAGTACTTC. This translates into CASSPAGGATGGIYEQYF.

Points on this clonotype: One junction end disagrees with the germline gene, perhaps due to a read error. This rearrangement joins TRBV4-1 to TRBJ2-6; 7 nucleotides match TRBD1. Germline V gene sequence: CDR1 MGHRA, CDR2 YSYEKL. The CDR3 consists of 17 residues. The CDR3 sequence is CTSSYTSGGSGANVLTF. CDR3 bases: TGCACCAGCAGCTATACTTCAGGGGGCTCTGGGGCCAACGTCCTGACTTTC.

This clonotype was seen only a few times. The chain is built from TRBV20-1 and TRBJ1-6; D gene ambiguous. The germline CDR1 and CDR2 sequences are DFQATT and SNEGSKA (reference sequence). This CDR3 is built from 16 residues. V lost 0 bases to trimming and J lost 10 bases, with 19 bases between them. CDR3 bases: TGCAGTGCTAGAGACGACCCACTGGGTCTTAGATCACCCCTCCACTTT. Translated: CSARDDPLGLRSPLHF.

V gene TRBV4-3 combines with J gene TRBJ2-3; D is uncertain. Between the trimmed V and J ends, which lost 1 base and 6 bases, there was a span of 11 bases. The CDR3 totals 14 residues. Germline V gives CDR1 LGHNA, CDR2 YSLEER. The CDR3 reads CASSQGPTRDTQYF. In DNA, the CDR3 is TGCGCCAGCAGCCAAGGGCCGACTCGGGATACGCAGTATTTT.

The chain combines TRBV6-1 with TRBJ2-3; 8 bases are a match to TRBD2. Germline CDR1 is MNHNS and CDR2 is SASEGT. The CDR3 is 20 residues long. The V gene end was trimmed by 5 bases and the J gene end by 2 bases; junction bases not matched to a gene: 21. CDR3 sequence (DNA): TGTGCCAGCAGTCCCGCGGTAGGGTGGAGCGGGGGCCCGATCACAGATACGCAGTATTTT. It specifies CASSPAVGWSGGPITDTQYF.

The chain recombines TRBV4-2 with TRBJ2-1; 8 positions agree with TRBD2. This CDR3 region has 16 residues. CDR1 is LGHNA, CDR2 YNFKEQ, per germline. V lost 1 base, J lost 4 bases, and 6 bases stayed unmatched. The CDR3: CASSQAVGGEYNEQFF. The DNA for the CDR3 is TGTGCCAGCAGCCAAGCGGTCGGGGGGGAATACAATGAGCAGTTCTTC.

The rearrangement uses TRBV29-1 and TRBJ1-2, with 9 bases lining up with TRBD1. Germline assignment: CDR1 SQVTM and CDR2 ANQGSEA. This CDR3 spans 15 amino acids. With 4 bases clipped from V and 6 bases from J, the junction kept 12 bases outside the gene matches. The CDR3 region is CSVGEIWDRVDGYTF. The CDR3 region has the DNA TGCAGCGTTGGTGAGATTTGGGACAGGGTAGATGGCTACACCTTC.